The 9 T cell receptor beta chains below all came from one sample that was sequenced in a study of T cells in women clearing cervical HPV infection. Profiled with immunoSEQ multiplex PCR; TCRdb holds only in-frame clones, not every one. The sample's table shows 30,000 to 35,000 clones. Material: blood buffy coat. These receptors came from a woman aged 18-70 years with a cervical HPV16 infection that either progressed to CIN3+ or cleared (not recorded which).

About this clone itself: The CDR3 goes on 3 residues after the read ends, and that part is filled in from the germline J gene. This chain connects TRBV10-3 to TRBJ1-6; D ambiguous. V lost 3 bases and J lost 0, with 6 bases in between. Germline V gene data show CDR1 as ENHRY and CDR2 as SYGVKD. The CDR3 totals 15 residues. The DNA read from the CDR3 is TGTGCCATCAGTGATCAGAGCTCCTATAATTCACCC. It yields the protein CAISDQSSYNSP. The whole CDR3 sequence reads CAISDQSSYNSPLHF.

A word on this clone: The read comes to an end 3 residues before the CDR3 does, leaving the germline J gene to fill in the end. V gene TRBV7-9 combines with J gene TRBJ1-2; no clear D. The CDR3 covers 13 residues. Germline-derived CDR1 and CDR2 are SEHNR and FQNEAQ (reference sequence). CDR3 amino acids: CASSPPGKGDYTF. The CDR3 DNA, read in part, is TGTGCCAGCAGCCCCCCGGGGAAGGGCGAC.

In regard to this clone: With the read ending 3 residues before the CDR3 end, the germline J gene is used to fill in that end. The chain has TRBV7-9 and TRBJ2-1; D is perhaps TRBD1 (6 bases). The germline V gene has CDR1 SEHNR and CDR2 FQNEAQ (reference sequence). This CDR3 spans 14 amino acids. V lost 4 bases and J lost 4, with 11 bases in between. The CDR3 is CASSSSDRYNEQFF. CDR3 bases read: TGTGCCAGCAGCTCCTCGGACAGATACAATGAG.

As regards this clone: The read terminates 3 residues before the CDR3 end, so the remaining end is supplied by the germline J gene. The V and J genes are TRBV5-1 and TRBJ2-7; TRBD1 matches 8 bases. CDR1 SGHRS and CDR2 YFSETQ come from the germline V gene. V was clipped by 0 bases and J by 5 bases; unmatched bases: 7. The CDR3 runs to 15 residues. The CDR3 loop is CASSLGGQEIHEQYF. CDR3 bases read: TGCGCCAGCAGCTTGGGGGGACAGGAGATCCACGAG.

Remarks on this clone: The read stops 3 residues short of the end of the CDR3; the missing end is completed from the germline J gene. The chain links TRBV7-3 to TRBJ1-2, with a possible D match to TRBD1 (5 bases). V lost 0 bases, J lost 7 bases, and 9 bases lay in between. The CDR3 sequence is 13 residues long. From germline, CDR1 is SGHTA and CDR2 FQGTGA. The CDR3 loop is CASSLTRRGGYTF. The sequenced part of the CDR3 DNA is TGTGCCAGCAGCTTAACGAGGAGGGGTGGC. The variable domain in full, completed from reference TRBV7-3 and TRBJ1-2, reads GAGVSQTPSNKVTEKGKYVELRCDPISGHTALYWYRQSLGQGPEFLIYFQGTGAADDSGLPNDRFFAVRPEGSVSTLKIQRTERGDSAVYLCASSLTRRGGYTFGSGTRLTVV.

Details on this clone: Sequencing ends 3 residues short of the CDR3 end; the germline J gene provides the rest. The chain is built from TRBV12-3 or TRBV12-4 and TRBJ2-1, with 8 bases fitting TRBD1. J gave up 4 bases and V 7 bases, and 12 bases lay outside the gene matches. This CDR3 contains 16 residues. CDR3 amino acids: CASTPGAGTGYNEQFF. CDR3 bases read: TGTGCCAGCACCCCGGGGGCCGGGACAGGTTACAATGAG.

About this clone itself: The read halts 3 residues ahead of the CDR3 end, with the missing end drawn from the germline J gene. The chain employs TRBV29-1 and TRBJ2-7; 11 positions match TRBD2. The J segment lost 3 bases and the V segment lost 5 bases, leaving 3 bases of the junction unmatched. The CDR3 is 13 residues long. Germline values: CDR1 SQVTM, CDR2 ANQGSEA. The sequenced part of the CDR3 DNA is TGCAGCGTTAGACTAGCGGGGCTCTACGAG. This encodes CSVRLAGLYE. The full CDR3 reads CSVRLAGLYEQYF.

Comment on this clone: The read is 3 residues too short to cover the CDR3 end, so that end is filled in from the germline J gene. V is TRBV9 and J is TRBJ2-3; the match to TRBD1 covers 7 bases. Germline V gene lookup returns CDR1 SGDLS and CDR2 YYNGEE. After removal of 3 bases from V and 3 bases from J, the junction contained 4 bases not matched to a gene. The CDR3 is 14 amino acids. The chain's CDR3 is CASSARQGTDTQYF. The part of the CDR3 DNA that was read is TGTGCCAGCAGCGCCAGACAGGGAACAGATACG.

Note on this clone: The missing CDR3 end, 3 residues past where the read stops, is filled in from the germline J gene. The chain links TRBV29-1 to TRBJ1-2, with 9 positions matching TRBD1. Germline V gives CDR1 SQVTM, CDR2 ANQGSEA. CDR3 size: 13 residues. The ends lost 7 bases at V and 1 base at J; junction bases unmatched: 4. CDR3 DNA (partial): TGCAGCGCCATGGACAGGGGTAACTATGGC. Translated: CSAMDRGNYG. The whole CDR3 protein is CSAMDRGNYGYTF.